These 2 T cell receptor beta chains originate from one sample sequenced in a study of a mutant IDH1 vaccine in newly diagnosed glioma (dated by TCRdb to about 2021). To prepare the library, the immunoSEQ multiplex PCR assay was applied. Imported from immuneACCESS, the table was reduced by TCRdb to in-frame sequences with V and J called. These copies leave out some clones; in studies compared against another copy, an unresolved V gene accounts for under half, and the cause of the remainder is not known. The sample table holds 50,000 to 85,000 clones, of which 75% to 90% were seen once. 13% of the sample lies in the top ten. The time point label, read with the paper, signifies: week 23, last vaccination. Each vaccine dose was 300 ug of a 20-mer mutant IDH1 peptide in Montanide, given subcutaneously with topical imiquimod. These receptors' targets are unknown. The input for sequencing was PBMCs, taken from a glioma patient whose treatment included an IDH1 peptide vaccine. The receptor source for this set is a man between 18 and 29 years old with glioma.

This clone was counted many times. The rearrangement links TRBV19 to TRBJ1-3; 7 bases fit TRBD1. Germline values: CDR1 LNHDA, CDR2 SQIVND (reference sequence). J lost 0 bases, V lost 5 bases, and 7 bases had no gene match. This CDR3 region has 16 residues. The CDR3 bases are TGTGCCAGTAGTCAACAGGGGCCTCTCTCTGGAAACACCATATATTTT. Its protein product is CASSQQGPLSGNTIYF.

The chain links TRBV5-1 to TRBJ1-2, with 7 bases fitting TRBD1. The ends lost 0 bases at V and 7 bases at J; junction bases unmatched: 6. Per the germline V gene, CDR1 is SGHRS and CDR2 is YFSETQ. This CDR3 is built from 14 residues. The CDR3 DNA is TGCGCCAGCAGCTTGGGTGACAGGGCGGCTGGCTACACCTTC. Translated: CASSLGDRAAGYTF.